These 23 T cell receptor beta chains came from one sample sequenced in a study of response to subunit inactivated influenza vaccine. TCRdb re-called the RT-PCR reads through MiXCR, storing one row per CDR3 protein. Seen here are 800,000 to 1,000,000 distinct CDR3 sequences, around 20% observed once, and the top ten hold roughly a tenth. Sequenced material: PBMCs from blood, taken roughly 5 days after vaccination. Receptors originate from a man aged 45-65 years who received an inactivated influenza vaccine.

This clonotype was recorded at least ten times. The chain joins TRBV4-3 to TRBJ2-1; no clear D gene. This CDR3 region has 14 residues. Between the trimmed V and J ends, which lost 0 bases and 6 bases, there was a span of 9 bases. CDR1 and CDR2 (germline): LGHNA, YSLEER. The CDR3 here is CASSQEGISNEQFF. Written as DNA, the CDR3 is TGCGCCAGCAGCCAAGAAGGAATCTCCAATGAGCAGTTCTTC.

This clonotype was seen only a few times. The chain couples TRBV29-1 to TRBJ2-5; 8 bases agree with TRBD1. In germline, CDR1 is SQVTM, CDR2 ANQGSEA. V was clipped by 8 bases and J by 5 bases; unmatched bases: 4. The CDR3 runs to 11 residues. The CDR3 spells CSFRTGETQYF. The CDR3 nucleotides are TGCAGCTTTCGGACAGGGGAGACCCAGTACTTC.

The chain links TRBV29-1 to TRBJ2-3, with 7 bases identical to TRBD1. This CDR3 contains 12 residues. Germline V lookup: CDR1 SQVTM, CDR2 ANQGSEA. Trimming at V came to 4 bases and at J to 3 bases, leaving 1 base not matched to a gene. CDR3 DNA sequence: TGCAGCGTTGGACAGGGAACAGATACGCAGTATTTT. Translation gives CSVGQGTDTQYF.

Written as DNA, the CDR3 is TGTGCCAGCAGTTTGGCCGGGGGCATGTACGAGCAGTACTTC. The encoded protein is CASSLAGGMYEQYF. The genes are TRBV27 and TRBJ2-7; possibly TRBD1 or TRBD2 for D (6 bases each). Germline CDR1 and CDR2: MNHEY and SMNVEV (reference sequence). The CDR3 spans 14 residues. Trimming removed 3 bases from V and 4 bases from J, with 13 bases in between.

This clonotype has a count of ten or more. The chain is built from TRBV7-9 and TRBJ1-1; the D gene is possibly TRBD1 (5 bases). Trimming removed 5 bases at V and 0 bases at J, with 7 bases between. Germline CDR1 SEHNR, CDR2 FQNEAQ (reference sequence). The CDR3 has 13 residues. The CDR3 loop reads CASSGGVNTEAFF. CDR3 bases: TGTGCCAGCAGCGGAGGGGTGAACACTGAAGCTTTCTTT.

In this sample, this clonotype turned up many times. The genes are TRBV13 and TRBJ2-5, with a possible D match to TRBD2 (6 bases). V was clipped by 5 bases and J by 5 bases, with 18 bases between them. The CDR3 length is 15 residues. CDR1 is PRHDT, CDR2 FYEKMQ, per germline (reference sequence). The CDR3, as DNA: TGTGCCAGCAGCGTTTTGTGGCGGGGTAAGGAGACCCAGTACTTC. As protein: CASSVLWRGKETQYF.

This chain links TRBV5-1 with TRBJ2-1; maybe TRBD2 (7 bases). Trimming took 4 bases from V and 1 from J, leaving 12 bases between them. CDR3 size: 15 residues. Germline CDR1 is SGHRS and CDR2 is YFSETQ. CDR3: CASSRGGQSYNEQFF. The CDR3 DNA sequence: TGCGCCAGCAGCAGGGGGGGACAATCCTACAATGAGCAGTTCTTC.

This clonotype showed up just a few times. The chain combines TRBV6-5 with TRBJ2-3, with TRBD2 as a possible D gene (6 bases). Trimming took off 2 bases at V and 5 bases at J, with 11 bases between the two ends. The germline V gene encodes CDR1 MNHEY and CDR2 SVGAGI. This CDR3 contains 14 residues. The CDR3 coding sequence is TGTGCCAGCAGTTACCCCGGAGGGCAAGATACGCAGTATTTT. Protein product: CASSYPGGQDTQYF.

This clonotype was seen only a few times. CDR3 residues: CATGVADTQYF. The CDR3 nucleotides read TGTGCCACCGGAGTTGCAGATACGCAGTATTTT. This rearrangement joins TRBV24-1 to TRBJ2-3, with D hard to call. With 9 bases removed from V and 4 bases from J, the gap between germline ends came to 7 bases. The CDR3 consists of 11 residues. Germline CDR1 is KGHDR and CDR2 is SFDVKD.

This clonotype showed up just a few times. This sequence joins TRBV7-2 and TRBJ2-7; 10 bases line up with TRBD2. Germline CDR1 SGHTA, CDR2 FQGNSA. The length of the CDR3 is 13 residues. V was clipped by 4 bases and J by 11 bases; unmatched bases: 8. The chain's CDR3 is CASSSGGLAEEYF. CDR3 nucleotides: TGTGCCAGCAGCTCCGGTGGACTAGCGGAAGAGTACTTC.

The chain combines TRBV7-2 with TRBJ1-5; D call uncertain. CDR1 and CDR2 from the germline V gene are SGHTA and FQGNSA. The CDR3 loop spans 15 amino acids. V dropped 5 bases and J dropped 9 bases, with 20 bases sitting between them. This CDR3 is CASSTRHDPARPQHF. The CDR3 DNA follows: TGTGCCAGCAGCACCCGACACGACCCCGCTCGGCCCCAGCATTTT.

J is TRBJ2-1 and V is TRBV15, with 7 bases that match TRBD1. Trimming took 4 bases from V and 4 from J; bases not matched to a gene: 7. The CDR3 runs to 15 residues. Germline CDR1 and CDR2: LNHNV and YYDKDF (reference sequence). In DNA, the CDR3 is TGTGCCACCAGCACGTCCCGGGACAGTTACAATGAGCAGTTCTTC. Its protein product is CATSTSRDSYNEQFF.

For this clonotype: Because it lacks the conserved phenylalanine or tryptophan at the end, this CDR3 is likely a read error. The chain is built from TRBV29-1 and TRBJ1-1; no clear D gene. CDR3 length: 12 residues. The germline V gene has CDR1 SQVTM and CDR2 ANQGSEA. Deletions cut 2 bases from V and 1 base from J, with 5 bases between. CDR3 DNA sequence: TGCAGCGTTGAACGACCGAACACTGAAGCTTTCCTT. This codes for CSVERPNTEAFL.

CDR3 DNA sequence: TGCAGTATATCAGGGGGACTAGCGGGAGGCAAAAACATTCAGTACTTC. Amino acid sequence: CSISGGLAGGKNIQYF. The V and J genes are TRBV20-1 and TRBJ2-4, with 15 bases that match TRBD2. Looked up from germline, CDR1 is DFQATT and CDR2 is SNEGSKA (reference sequence). This CDR3 is built from 16 residues. Unmatched junction bases numbered 8, after V lost 8 bases and J lost 3 bases.

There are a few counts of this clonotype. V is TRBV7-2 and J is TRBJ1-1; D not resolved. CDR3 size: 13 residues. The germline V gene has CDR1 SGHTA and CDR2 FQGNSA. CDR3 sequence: CASGTAGNTEAFF. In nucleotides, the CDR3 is TGTGCTAGTGGAACGGCCGGGAACACTGAAGCTTTCTTT.

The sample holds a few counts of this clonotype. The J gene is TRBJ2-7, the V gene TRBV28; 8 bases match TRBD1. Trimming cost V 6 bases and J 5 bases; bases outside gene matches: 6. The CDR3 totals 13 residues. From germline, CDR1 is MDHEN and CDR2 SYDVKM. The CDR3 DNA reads TGTGCCAGCAGCCTGGGACAGGAGAACGAGCAGTACTTC. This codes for CASSLGQENEQYF.

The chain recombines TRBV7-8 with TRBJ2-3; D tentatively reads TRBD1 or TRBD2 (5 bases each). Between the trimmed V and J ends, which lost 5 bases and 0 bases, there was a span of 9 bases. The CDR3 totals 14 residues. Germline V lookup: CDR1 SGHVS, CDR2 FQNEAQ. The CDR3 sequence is CASSPRDSTDTQYF. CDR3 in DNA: TGTGCCAGCAGCCCAAGGGACAGCACAGATACGCAGTATTTT.

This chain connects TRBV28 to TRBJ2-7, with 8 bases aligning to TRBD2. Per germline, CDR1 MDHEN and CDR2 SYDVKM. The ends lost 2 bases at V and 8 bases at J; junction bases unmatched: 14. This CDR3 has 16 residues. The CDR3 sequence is CASSLPGGGLGIQQYF. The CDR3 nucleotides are TGTGCCAGCAGTTTACCTGGCGGGGGGCTAGGTATACAGCAGTACTTC.

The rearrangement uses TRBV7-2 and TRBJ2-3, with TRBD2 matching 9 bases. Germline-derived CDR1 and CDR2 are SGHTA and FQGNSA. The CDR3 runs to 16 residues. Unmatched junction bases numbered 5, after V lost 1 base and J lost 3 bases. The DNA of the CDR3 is TGTGCCAGCAGCTTAGTAGGTAGCGGGGGAACAGATACGCAGTATTTT. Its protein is CASSLVGSGGTDTQYF.

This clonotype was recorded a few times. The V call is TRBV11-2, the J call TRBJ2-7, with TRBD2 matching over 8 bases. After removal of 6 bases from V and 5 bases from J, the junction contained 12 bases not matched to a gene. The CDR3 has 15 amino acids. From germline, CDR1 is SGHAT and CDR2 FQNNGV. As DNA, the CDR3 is TGTGCCAGCAGTCGCCCCGGGACTAGTAACCACGAGCAGTACTTC. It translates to CASSRPGTSNHEQYF.

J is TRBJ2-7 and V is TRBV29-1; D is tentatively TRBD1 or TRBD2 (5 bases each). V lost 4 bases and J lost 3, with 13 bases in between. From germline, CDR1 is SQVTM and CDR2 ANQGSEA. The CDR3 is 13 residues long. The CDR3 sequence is CSVVGAAFYEQYF. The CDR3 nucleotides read TGCAGCGTTGTCGGGGCCGCCTTCTACGAGCAGTACTTC.

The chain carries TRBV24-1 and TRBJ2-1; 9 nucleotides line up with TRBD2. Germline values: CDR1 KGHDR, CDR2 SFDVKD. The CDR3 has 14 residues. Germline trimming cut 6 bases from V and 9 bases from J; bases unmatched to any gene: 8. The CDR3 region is CATSNLAGRSEQFF. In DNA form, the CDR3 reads TGTGCCACCAGTAACCTAGCGGGGAGGAGTGAGCAGTTCTTC.

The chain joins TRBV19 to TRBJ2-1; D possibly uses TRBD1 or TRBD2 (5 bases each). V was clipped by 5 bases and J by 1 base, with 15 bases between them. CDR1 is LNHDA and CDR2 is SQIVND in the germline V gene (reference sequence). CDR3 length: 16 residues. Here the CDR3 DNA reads TGTGCCAGTAGTCCACCGGGACGGGCATCCTACAATGAGCAGTTCTTC. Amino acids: CASSPPGRASYNEQFF.